The 10 T cell receptor beta chains in this list originate from one sample, sequenced in a study of vaccination and CD4 T cells after COVID-19. The treatment: roughly 11-day PBMC culture with coronavirus spike peptide pools or control peptides (ViraFEST assay). Antigens of these TCRs are unknown. The Oncomine TCR Beta short-read assay sequenced DNA from cultured CD4+ T cells. TCRdb itself ran the PCR reads through MiXCR, one entry per CDR3 protein. The data contain under 25,000 distinct CDR3 sequences, roughly 44% of them singletons. The material sequenced was cultured CD4+ T cells from blood. The source is a human donor with COVID-19.

The V gene is TRBV6-4, the J gene TRBJ1-5, with 8 bases that match TRBD1. Unmatched junction bases numbered 10, after V lost 2 bases and J lost 7 bases. The CDR3 consists of 16 residues. Germline V CDR1 and CDR2: MRHNA, SNTAGT. The CDR3 DNA reads TGTGCCAGCAGTGACGAGGCCAGGGGGCGCGGACAGCCCCAGCATTTT. Translating gives CASSDEARGRGQPQHF.

The chain recombines TRBV28 with TRBJ1-4, with unresolved D. Germline CDR1 reads MDHEN; CDR2 reads SYDVKM. The length of the CDR3 is 13 residues. The germline V and J ends were trimmed by 3 bases and 5 bases, with 7 bases remaining between them. The CDR3 DNA follows: TGTGCCAGCAGTTTTAGAGGAAATGAAAAACTGTTTTTT. Amino acid sequence: CASSFRGNEKLFF.

This chain connects TRBV7-3 to TRBJ2-3, with TRBD2 identical over 8 bases. The CDR3 consists of 13 residues. Per germline, CDR1 SGHTA and CDR2 FQGTGA. V lost 5 bases and J lost 6; bases outside the gene matches: 4. CDR3 amino acids: CASSVAGKDTQYF. CDR3 sequence (DNA): TGTGCCAGCAGCGTAGCGGGGAAGGATACGCAGTATTTT.

This clonotype has more than one count but fewer than ten. The genes are TRBV14 and TRBJ1-6; D remains ambiguous. The germline V and J ends were trimmed by 1 base and 14 bases, with 15 bases remaining between them. Germline loops: CDR1 SGHDN, CDR2 FVKESK. The CDR3 spans 14 residues. The CDR3 sequence is CASSQGLPGTTLHF. CDR3 bases: TGTGCCAGCAGCCAAGGACTGCCCGGCACCACCCTCCACTTT.

This clonotype was seen once. CDR3 DNA: TGTGCCAGCAGCTTAGGGGTTGAGAGTTCACCCCTCCACTTT. Its protein product is CASSLGVESSPLHF. The V call is TRBV7-6, the J call TRBJ1-6; no clear D. CDR1 and CDR2 from the germline V gene are SGHVS and FNYEAQ. V lost 1 base, J lost 9 bases, and 10 bases lay in between. This CDR3 is built from 14 residues.

This clonotype was counted a few times. This chain links TRBV6-2 or TRBV6-3 with TRBJ1-2; D may be TRBD1 (5 bases). Germline values: CDR1 MNHEY, CDR2 SVGEGT. V gave up 4 bases and J gave up 6 bases, with 21 bases separating them. This CDR3 comprises 16 residues. The CDR3 DNA follows: TGTGCCAGCAGTTCCGGGGGTCGCCAGGATATGGATGGCTACACCTTC. Translating it yields CASSSGGRQDMDGYTF.

This chain connects TRBV15 to TRBJ1-6; 7 bases agree with TRBD1. This CDR3 is 16 amino acids long. Germline assignment: CDR1 LNHNV and CDR2 YYDKDF (reference sequence). The J segment lost 8 bases and the V segment lost 7 bases, leaving 14 bases of the junction unmatched. CDR3 sequence: CATNSRGHRGDSPLHF. The CDR3 DNA reads as TGTGCCACCAATTCAAGGGGGCACAGGGGTGATTCACCCCTCCACTTT.

This chain uses TRBV3-1 with TRBJ1-2; weak D call: TRBD1 (6 bases). Trimming pared 4 bases from V and 14 bases from J, leaving 11 bases between. CDR1 and CDR2 from the germline V gene are LGHDT and YNNKEL (reference sequence). The CDR3 has 10 residues. The CDR3 region has the DNA TGTGCCAGCAGCCGGGACATCCTAACCTTC. This codes for CASSRDILTF.

The chain recombines TRBV6-1 with TRBJ1-5, with D tentatively TRBD1 (5 bases). V gave up 8 bases and J gave up 1 base, with 12 bases separating them. In germline, CDR1 is MNHNS, CDR2 SASEGT. This CDR3 region has 14 residues. The CDR3 loop is CASAGVGSNQPQHF. CDR3 sequence (DNA): TGTGCCAGCGCGGGGGTAGGAAGCAATCAGCCCCAGCATTTT.

J is TRBJ2-2 and V is TRBV2; no firm D call. Germline V gives CDR1 SNHLY, CDR2 FYNNEI. Trimming cost V 8 bases and J 5 bases, with 6 bases left between them. CDR3 length: 11 amino acids. CDR3 residues: CASVDTGELFF. The CDR3 DNA reads as TGTGCCAGCGTGGATACCGGGGAGCTGTTTTTT.